The 28 T cell receptor beta chains below were found in one sample sequenced in a study of T cells and Merkel cell carcinoma outcomes. The data were produced by immunoSEQ multiplex PCR, yet TCRdb's version contains in-frame clones alone and is incomplete. This sample carries approximately 10,000 clones, 95% to 96% of them seen once, and the ten largest clones take 0.93%. The sequencing input was tumor tissue from Merkel cell carcinoma. These receptor sequences come from a human donor with Merkel cell carcinoma.

This clone was recorded only once. The rearrangement links TRBV5-1 to TRBJ1-1; the match to TRBD1 covers 7 bases. After removal of 7 bases from V and 1 base from J, the junction contained 7 bases not matched to a gene. The CDR3 runs to 14 residues. CDR1 is SGHRS and CDR2 is YFSETQ in the germline V gene. This CDR3 is CASAGTAQNTEAFF. The CDR3 DNA reads as TGCGCCAGCGCCGGGACAGCCCAGAACACTGAAGCTTTCTTT.

The rearrangement joins TRBV5-5 to TRBJ2-7, with D perhaps TRBD1 or TRBD2 (5 bases each). Trimming stripped 4 bases from V and 3 bases from J, with 11 bases between. Germline V gene sequence: CDR1 SGHKS, CDR2 YYEKEE (reference sequence). The CDR3 totals 13 residues. The CDR3 bases are TGTGCCAGCAGCCGGGACGGAAGCTACGAGCAGTACTTC. The encoded protein is CASSRDGSYEQYF.

The gene calls are TRBV27 and TRBJ2-1; 10 bases map to TRBD1. The CDR3 has 15 amino acids. The ends lost 3 bases at V and 7 bases at J; junction bases unmatched: 6. Germline-derived CDR1 and CDR2 are MNHEY and SMNVEV (reference sequence). The CDR3 loop reads CASSFEGQGRNEQFF. CDR3 in DNA: TGTGCCAGCAGTTTTGAGGGACAGGGGAGAAATGAGCAGTTCTTC.

This clone was detected only once. V usage is TRBV18 and J usage is TRBJ2-1, with TRBD1 matching 11 bases. The CDR3 loop spans 15 amino acids. Losses at the gene ends were 3 bases for V and 7 bases for J; bases not matched to a gene: 5. Germline V CDR1 and CDR2: KGHSH, LQKENI. Here the CDR3 reads CASSPRTGGGNEQFF. CDR3 nucleotide sequence: TGTGCCAGCTCACCGAGGACAGGGGGCGGGAATGAGCAGTTCTTC.

This chain joins TRBV7-2 and TRBJ2-6, with 9 nucleotides matching TRBD1. The germline V gene has CDR1 SGHTA and CDR2 FQGNSA. This CDR3 region has 15 residues. Trimming at V came to 6 bases and at J to 0 bases, leaving 0 bases not matched to a gene. The CDR3 DNA is TGTGCCAGCAGGACAGGGGGCTCTGGGGCCAACGTCCTGACTTTC. Protein sequence: CASRTGGSGANVLTF.

The CDR3 bases are TGCGCCAGCAGCCGAACAGGACAGGGGTTGGAGACCCAGTACTTC. Protein: CASSRTGQGLETQYF. The V gene is TRBV5-1, the J gene TRBJ2-5; 9 positions agree with TRBD1. The V gene's germline CDR1 is SGHRS and CDR2 YFSETQ. The CDR3 loop spans 15 amino acids. Germline trimming cut 4 bases from V and 5 bases from J; bases unmatched to any gene: 9. Full variable domain (outside the CDR3, taken from reference TRBV5-1 and TRBJ2-5): KAGVTQTPRYLIKTRGQQVTLSCSPISGHRSVSWYQQTPGQGLQFLFEYFSETQRNKGNFPGRFSGRQFSNSRSEMNVSTLELGDSALYLCASSRTGQGLETQYFGPGTRLLVL.

The chain couples TRBV5-1 to TRBJ2-7, with TRBD2 matching 10 bases. J was trimmed by 0 bases and V by 0 bases; bases with no gene match: 18. CDR3 size: 21 residues. Germline V gene sequence: CDR1 SGHRS, CDR2 YFSETQ. CDR3 coding DNA: TGCGCCAGCAGCTTGGCCGGGGCTAGCGGGAGTATAAAGGGTGGCTCCTACGAGCAGTACTTC. Its protein is CASSLAGASGSIKGGSYEQYF.

The V call is TRBV28, the J call TRBJ1-5; D is perhaps TRBD1 (5 bases). V dropped 6 bases and J dropped 4 bases, with 22 bases sitting between them. CDR1 is MDHEN and CDR2 is SYDVKM in the germline V gene. The CDR3 is made up of 17 amino acids. The CDR3 protein is CASRRYGPRQLNQPQHF. In nucleotides, the CDR3 is TGTGCCAGCAGACGTTATGGGCCTCGACAGCTTAATCAGCCCCAGCATTTT.

This chain joins TRBV10-3 and TRBJ2-7; D is ambiguous. Germline V gives CDR1 ENHRY, CDR2 SYGVKD. The CDR3 has 13 amino acids. The V end was cut by 6 bases, the J end by 0 bases, with 9 bases between. CDR3 nucleotide sequence: TGTGCCATCAGGGTAGAGAGCTCCTACGAGCAGTACTTC. Protein: CAIRVESSYEQYF.

The chain joins TRBV4-1 to TRBJ2-3; 9 nucleotides line up with TRBD1. Trimming cost V 1 base and J 0 bases; bases outside gene matches: 5. Germline V CDR1 and CDR2: MGHRA, YSYEKL. The CDR3 consists of 17 residues. DNA of the CDR3: TGCGCCAGCAGCCAAGTATGGGGGACAGGGAGCACAGATACGCAGTATTTT. This encodes CASSQVWGTGSTDTQYF.

This clone was observed a single time. The V call is TRBV9, the J call TRBJ2-2; D unresolved. From germline, CDR1 is SGDLS and CDR2 YYNGEE. The CDR3 covers 16 residues. Between the trimmed V and J ends, which lost 3 bases and 5 bases, there was a span of 17 bases. In DNA, the CDR3 is TGTGCCAGCAGCGAAGGATTGGGTGTAGGGACCGGGGAGCTGTTTTTT. Its translation: CASSEGLGVGTGELFF. The full variable domain, completed using reference TRBV9 and TRBJ2-2, is DSGVTQTPKHLITATGQRVTLRCSPRSGDLSVYWYQQSLDQGLQFLIQYYNGEERAKGNILERFSAQQFPDLHSELNLSSLELGDSALYFCASSEGLGVGTGELFFGEGSRLTVL.

This sequence joins TRBV18 and TRBJ1-5; D may be TRBD1 (6 bases). Trimming stripped 5 bases from V and 4 bases from J, with 12 bases between. CDR3 length: 14 amino acids. Germline loops: CDR1 KGHSH, CDR2 LQKENI. The CDR3 bases are TGTGCCAGCTCATCGGGGGGCCTGAATCAGCCCCAGCATTTT. This translates into CASSSGGLNQPQHF.

The chain combines TRBV30 with TRBJ1-4; D is uncertain. This CDR3 contains 13 residues. Per the germline V gene, CDR1 is GTSNPN and CDR2 is SVGIG (reference sequence). The V gene lost 2 bases and the J gene lost 4 bases, with 8 bases spanning the gap. The CDR3 DNA follows: TGTGCCTGGAGTAGGACTTTTAATGAAAAACTGTTTTTT. Protein sequence: CAWSRTFNEKLFF.

The rearrangement joins TRBV7-2 to TRBJ2-1; D possibly corresponds to TRBD2 (5 bases). Germline V gene sequence: CDR1 SGHTA, CDR2 FQGNSA. V lost 7 bases and J lost 0, with 16 bases in between. The CDR3 totals 16 residues. CDR3 DNA: TGTGCCAGCAAGGGTGGCGGGCTAGGCTCCTACAATGAGCAGTTCTTC. Protein sequence: CASKGGGLGSYNEQFF.

The chain links TRBV9 to TRBJ2-7, with 7 bases lining up with TRBD2. This CDR3 comprises 15 residues. CDR1 and CDR2 from the germline V gene are SGDLS and YYNGEE. With 0 bases clipped from V and 0 bases from J, the junction kept 3 bases outside the gene matches. CDR3 region: CASSVGRGSSYEQYF. The CDR3 region has the DNA TGTGCCAGCAGCGTAGGCCGCGGGAGCTCCTACGAGCAGTACTTC.

This chain uses TRBV12-5 with TRBJ2-3; 7 bases map to TRBD2. The CDR3 has 15 amino acids. J was trimmed by 6 bases and V by 3 bases; bases with no gene match: 9. Germline CDR1 LGHNT, CDR2 FRNRAP. DNA of the CDR3: TGTGCTAGTGGTTTAGCGGGACCGCGTTCGGATACGCAGTATTTT. Translating it yields CASGLAGPRSDTQYF.

The chain combines TRBV7-2 with TRBJ2-1; the match to TRBD2 covers 10 bases. The CDR3 is made up of 12 amino acids. Germline assignment: CDR1 SGHTA and CDR2 FQGNSA. V dropped 5 bases and J dropped 10; count of bases not matched to a gene: 2. The CDR3 nucleotides are TGTGCCAGCAGCCTGGGACTAGCGGAGCAGTTCTTC. Its translation: CASSLGLAEQFF.

This clone occurred once. The rearrangement links TRBV29-1 to TRBJ2-5; TRBD2 matches 8 bases. This CDR3 has 14 residues. V shed 0 bases and J 2 bases; nucleotides not matched to a gene: 2. CDR1 and CDR2 from the germline V gene are SQVTM and ANQGSEA. The CDR3 protein is CSVEDGGGQETQYF. The CDR3 region has the DNA TGCAGCGTTGAAGACGGGGGGGGTCAAGAGACCCAGTACTTC.

V is TRBV30 and J is TRBJ1-1; unclear D gene. V lost 1 base and J 1 base, leaving 4 bases between the germline ends. Germline CDR1 is GTSNPN and CDR2 is SVGIG (reference sequence). The CDR3 loop spans 12 amino acids. The CDR3 DNA follows: TGTGCCTGGAGTGGACGGAACACTGAAGCTTTCTTT. It codes for CAWSGRNTEAFF.

This sequence joins TRBV15 and TRBJ1-2; the D is unclear. V shed 3 bases and J shed 8 bases, with 19 bases lying between them. Germline V lookup: CDR1 LNHNV, CDR2 YYDKDF (reference sequence). The CDR3 contains 15 residues. As DNA, the CDR3 is TGTGCCACCAGCAGTCGACGGTTTCCTGAGGGAGGCTACACCTTC. It specifies CATSSRRFPEGGYTF. The complete variable domain, with remaining parts taken from reference TRBV15 and TRBJ1-2, reads DAMVIQNPRYQVTQFGKPVTLSCSQTLNHNVMYWYQQKSSQAPKLLFHYYDKDFNNEADTPDNFQSRRPNTSFCFLDIRSPGLGDTAMYLCATSSRRFPEGGYTFGSGTRLTVV.

This clone was detected only once. The chain has TRBV7-9 and TRBJ1-1, with a possible D match to TRBD1 (5 bases). CDR1 and CDR2 from the germline V gene are SEHNR and FQNEAQ (reference sequence). The CDR3 is 12 amino acids. V gave up 3 bases and J gave up 6 bases, with 8 bases separating them. The CDR3 is CASSFGGAEAFF. CDR3 DNA sequence: TGTGCCAGCAGCTTCGGGGGGGCTGAAGCTTTCTTT.

The rearrangement uses TRBV15 and TRBJ2-2; 7 bases are a match to TRBD2. Germline V gene lookup returns CDR1 LNHNV and CDR2 YYDKDF (reference sequence). V trimming: 0 bases; J trimming: 3 bases; junction bases outside the gene matches: 7. The CDR3 is made up of 17 amino acids. The CDR3 loop is CATSRDQAGEHTGELFF. In nucleotides, the CDR3 is TGTGCCACCAGCAGAGATCAGGCGGGAGAACACACCGGGGAGCTGTTTTTT.

A single count supports this clone. The V and J genes are TRBV5-8 and TRBJ2-1; TRBD1 is a possible D gene (6 bases). There are 15 residues in the CDR3. Germline-derived CDR1 and CDR2 are SGHTS and YDEGEE. V lost 2 bases to trimming and J lost 1 base, with 10 bases between them. CDR3 in amino acids: CASSFSGVSYNEQFF. The CDR3 coding sequence is TGTGCCAGCAGCTTTTCAGGGGTGTCCTACAATGAGCAGTTCTTC. Looking up the rest from reference TRBV5-8 and TRBJ2-1 gives the full variable domain: EAGVTQSPTHLIKTRGQQATLRCSPISGHTSVYWYQQALGLGLQFLLWYDEGEERNRGNFPPRFSGRQFPNYSSELNVNALELEDSALYLCASSFSGVSYNEQFFGPGTRLTVL.

The chain employs TRBV10-3 and TRBJ2-7, with D possibly called TRBD1 or TRBD2 (6 bases each). V lost 0 bases and J 2 bases, leaving 11 bases between the germline ends. The CDR3 has 15 amino acids. Per the germline V gene, CDR1 is ENHRY and CDR2 is SYGVKD. The CDR3 DNA reads TGTGCCATCAGTGAGTCGGGGGCTAGCGCCTACGAGCAGTACTTC. Encoded protein: CAISESGASAYEQYF.

The chain recombines TRBV27 with TRBJ1-1; D uncertain. The CDR3 loop spans 16 amino acids. Trimming removed 0 bases from V and 0 bases from J, with 11 bases in between. The germline gives CDR1 MNHEY, CDR2 SMNVEV (reference sequence). CDR3 sequence reads: CASSLSEGRMNTEAFF. For the CDR3, the DNA is TGTGCCAGCAGTTTATCGGAGGGTCGGATGAACACTGAAGCTTTCTTT.

The CDR3: CASSFPTETQYF. The CDR3, as DNA: TGTGCCAGCAGCTTTCCTACGGAGACCCAGTACTTC. The V call is TRBV7-2, the J call TRBJ2-5; unclear D gene. Germline V lookup: CDR1 SGHTA, CDR2 FQGNSA. The V end lost 3 bases, the J end lost 5 bases, and 7 bases lay between the germline ends. CDR3 length equals 12 residues.

V is TRBV4-2 and J is TRBJ1-5, with unresolved D. CDR3 size: 13 residues. In germline, CDR1 is LGHNA, CDR2 YNFKEQ. V lost 0 bases, J lost 6 bases, and 6 bases lay in between. For the CDR3, the DNA is TGTGCCAGCAGCCAAGATGAGGGTCAGCCCCAGCATTTT. Translated, it gives CASSQDEGQPQHF.

V and J are TRBV6-1 and TRBJ2-5; TRBD2 might be the D (6 bases). The germline V gene has CDR1 MNHNS and CDR2 SASEGT. V was clipped by 3 bases and J by 7 bases, with 12 bases between them. This CDR3 is 13 amino acids long. The chain's CDR3 is CASSEGGGGTQYF. The CDR3, as DNA: TGTGCCAGCAGTGAGGGGGGTGGAGGGACCCAGTACTTC.